The 8 T cell receptor beta chains below all came from one sample that was sequenced in a study of response to subunit inactivated influenza vaccine. TCRdb re-called the RT-PCR reads with MiXCR, one entry per CDR3 protein. In the table there are 700,000 to 800,000 distinct CDR3 sequences, about a fifth of which are singletons. This material consisted of PBMCs from blood, taken 4 to 6 days after vaccination. Receptors were obtained from a man aged 45-60 years who received an inactivated influenza vaccine.

This clonotype was detected many times. This sequence joins TRBV29-1 and TRBJ2-1; 7 bases map to TRBD2. Germline V gene lookup returns CDR1 SQVTM and CDR2 ANQGSEA. This CDR3 spans 18 amino acids. V trimming: 0 bases; J trimming: 6 bases; junction bases outside the gene matches: 17. The CDR3 bases are TGCAGCGTTGAAGATCTTTGGGGGGGAGAGCACCTACGCAATGAGCAGTTCTTC. This translates into CSVEDLWGGEHLRNEQFF.

V is TRBV28 and J is TRBJ2-7; 9 bases fit TRBD1. Trimming at V came to 6 bases and at J to 0 bases, leaving 12 bases not matched to a gene. The CDR3 covers 17 residues. Germline V gene lookup returns CDR1 MDHEN and CDR2 SYDVKM. The CDR3 region has the DNA TGTGCCAGCAGGGGGACAGGGTGGGGGGTCAGCTCCTACGAGCAGTACTTC. Its protein is CASRGTGWGVSSYEQYF.

This clonotype has only a few counts. The chain combines TRBV5-1 with TRBJ2-4; 9 bases are a match to TRBD2. CDR3 size: 16 residues. V was clipped by 4 bases and J by 3 bases; unmatched bases: 8. CDR1 SGHRS and CDR2 YFSETQ come from the germline V gene. Here the CDR3 reads CASSPLAGVSKNIQYF. The CDR3, as DNA: TGCGCCAGCAGCCCCTTAGCGGGGGTTAGCAAAAACATTCAGTACTTC.

The CDR3 region has the DNA TGCGCCAGCAGCTTTGGACAGGGCTCTGGGATTCAGTACTTC. Encoded protein: CASSFGQGSGIQYF. The V call is TRBV5-1, the J call TRBJ2-4; 8 bases match TRBD1. CDR3 length: 14 amino acids. V lost 2 bases and J lost 10; bases outside the gene matches: 8. Per germline, CDR1 SGHRS and CDR2 YFSETQ.

In nucleotides, the CDR3 is TGCAGTGCTAGCCCCGGGGGAGGGATTAATGAGCAGTTCTTC. This codes for CSASPGGGINEQFF. The chain has TRBV20-1 and TRBJ2-1; 7 bases fit TRBD2. The germline V gene has CDR1 DFQATT and CDR2 SNEGSKA (reference sequence). V trimming: 3 bases; J trimming: 7 bases; junction bases outside the gene matches: 9. This CDR3 comprises 14 residues.

This clonotype was counted a few times. The chain is built from TRBV3-1 and TRBJ2-2; 8 bases map to TRBD1. The CDR3 is 15 amino acids. Germline CDR1 reads LGHDT; CDR2 reads YNNKEL (reference sequence). The trim removed 3 bases at V and 6 bases at J, leaving 6 bases unmatched. CDR3 sequence: CASSHRQGKPGELFF. CDR3 bases: TGTGCCAGCAGCCATCGACAGGGGAAACCCGGGGAGCTGTTTTTT. The complete variable domain, with remaining parts taken from reference TRBV3-1 and TRBJ2-2, reads DTAVSQTPKYLVTQMGNDKSIKCEQNLGHDTMYWYKQDSKKFLKIMFSYNNKELIINETVPNRFSPKSPDKAHLNLHINSLELGDSAVYFCASSHRQGKPGELFFGEGSRLTVL.

This rearrangement joins TRBV9 to TRBJ1-1; no firm D call. Per germline, CDR1 SGDLS and CDR2 YYNGEE. The CDR3 spans 13 residues. The V gene lost 4 bases and the J gene lost 6 bases, with 13 bases spanning the gap. This CDR3 reads CASSSRSSAEAFF. The CDR3 DNA is TGTGCCAGCAGCTCCCGTTCATCGGCTGAAGCTTTCTTT.

The V call is TRBV5-5, the J call TRBJ1-1; tentatively, D is TRBD1 (5 bases). This CDR3 has 14 amino acids. V lost 3 bases to trimming and J lost 2 bases, with 11 bases between them. Germline V gene data show CDR1 as SGHKS and CDR2 as YYEKEE (reference sequence). The CDR3 region is CASSWGLRNTEAFF. CDR3 DNA sequence: TGTGCCAGCAGCTGGGGACTGAGAAACACTGAAGCTTTCTTT.